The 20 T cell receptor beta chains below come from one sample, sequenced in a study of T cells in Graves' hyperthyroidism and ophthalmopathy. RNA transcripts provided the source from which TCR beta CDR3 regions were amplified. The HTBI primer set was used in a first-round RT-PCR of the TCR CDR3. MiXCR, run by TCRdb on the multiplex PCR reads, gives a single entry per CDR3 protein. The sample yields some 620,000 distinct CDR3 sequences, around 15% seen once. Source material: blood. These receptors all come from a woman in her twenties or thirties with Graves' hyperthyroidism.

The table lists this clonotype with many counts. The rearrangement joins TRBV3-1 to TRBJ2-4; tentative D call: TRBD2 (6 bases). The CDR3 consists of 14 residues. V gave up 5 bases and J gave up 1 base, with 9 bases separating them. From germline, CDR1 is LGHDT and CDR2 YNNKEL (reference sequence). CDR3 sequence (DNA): TGTGCCAGCAGCGCCCGGGGGGCCAAAAACATTCAGTACTTC. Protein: CASSARGAKNIQYF.

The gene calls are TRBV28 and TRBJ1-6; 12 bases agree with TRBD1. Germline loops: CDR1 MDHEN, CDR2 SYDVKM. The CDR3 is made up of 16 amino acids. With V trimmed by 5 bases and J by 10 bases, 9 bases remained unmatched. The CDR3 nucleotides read TGTGCCAGCAGTCTCCCCGGGACAGGGGGCGGCTCACCCCTCCACTTT. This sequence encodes CASSLPGTGGGSPLHF.

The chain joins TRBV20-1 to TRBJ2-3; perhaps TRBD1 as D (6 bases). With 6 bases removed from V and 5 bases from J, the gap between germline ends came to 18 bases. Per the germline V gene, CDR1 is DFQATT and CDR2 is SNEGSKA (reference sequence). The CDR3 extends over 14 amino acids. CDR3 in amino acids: CSAIRSRGEDTQYF. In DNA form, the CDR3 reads TGCAGTGCCATACGGAGCAGGGGAGAAGATACGCAGTATTTT.

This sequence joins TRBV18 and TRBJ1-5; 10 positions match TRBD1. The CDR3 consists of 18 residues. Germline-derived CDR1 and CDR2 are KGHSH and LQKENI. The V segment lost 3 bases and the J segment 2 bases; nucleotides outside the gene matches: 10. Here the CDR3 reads CASSPAGQGVEGNQPQHF. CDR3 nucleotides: TGTGCCAGCTCACCGGCCGGACAGGGGGTTGAGGGCAATCAGCCCCAGCATTTT.

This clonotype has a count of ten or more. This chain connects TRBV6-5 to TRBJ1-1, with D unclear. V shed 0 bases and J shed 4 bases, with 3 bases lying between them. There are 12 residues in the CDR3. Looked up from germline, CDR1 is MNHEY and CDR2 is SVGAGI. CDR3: CASSYSVTEAFF. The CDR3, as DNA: TGTGCCAGCAGTTACTCCGTCACTGAAGCTTTCTTT.

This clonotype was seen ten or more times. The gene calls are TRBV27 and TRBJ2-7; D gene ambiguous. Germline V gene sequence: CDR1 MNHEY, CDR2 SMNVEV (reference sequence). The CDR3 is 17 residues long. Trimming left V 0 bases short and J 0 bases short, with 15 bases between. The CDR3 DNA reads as TGTGCCAGCAGTTTATCCAAGACCACTTTCGGCTCCTACGAGCAGTACTTC. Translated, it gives CASSLSKTTFGSYEQYF.

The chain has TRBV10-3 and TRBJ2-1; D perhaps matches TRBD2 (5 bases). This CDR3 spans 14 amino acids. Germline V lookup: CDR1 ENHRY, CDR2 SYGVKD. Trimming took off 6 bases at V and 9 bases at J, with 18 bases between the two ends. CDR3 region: CAIRAWQVEGEQFF. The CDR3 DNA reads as TGTGCCATCAGAGCGTGGCAGGTTGAGGGTGAGCAGTTCTTC.

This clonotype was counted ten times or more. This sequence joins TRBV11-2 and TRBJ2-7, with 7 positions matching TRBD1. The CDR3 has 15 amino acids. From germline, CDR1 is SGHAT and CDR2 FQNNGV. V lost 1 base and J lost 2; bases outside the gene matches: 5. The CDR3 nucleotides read TGTGCCAGCAGCTTAGGCCACAGGGGTCCCTACGAGCAGTACTTC. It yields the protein CASSLGHRGPYEQYF.

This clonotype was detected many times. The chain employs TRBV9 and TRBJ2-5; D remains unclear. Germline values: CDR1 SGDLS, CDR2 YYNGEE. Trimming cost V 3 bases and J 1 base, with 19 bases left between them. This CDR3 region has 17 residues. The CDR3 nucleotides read TGTGCCAGCAGCGCGGACGGCCTTACTACTTTCCAAGAGACCCAGTACTTC. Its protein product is CASSADGLTTFQETQYF. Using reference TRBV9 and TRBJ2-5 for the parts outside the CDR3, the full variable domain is DSGVTQTPKHLITATGQRVTLRCSPRSGDLSVYWYQQSLDQGLQFLIQYYNGEERAKGNILERFSAQQFPDLHSELNLSSLELGDSALYFCASSADGLTTFQETQYFGPGTRLLVL.

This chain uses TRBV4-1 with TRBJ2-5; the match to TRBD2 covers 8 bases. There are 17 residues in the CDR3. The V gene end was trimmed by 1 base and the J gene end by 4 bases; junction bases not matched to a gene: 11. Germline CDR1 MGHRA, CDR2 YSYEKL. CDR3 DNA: TGCGCCAGCAGCCAAGTGAAGTACAGCGGGAGTGGAGAGACCCAGTACTTC. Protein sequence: CASSQVKYSGSGETQYF.

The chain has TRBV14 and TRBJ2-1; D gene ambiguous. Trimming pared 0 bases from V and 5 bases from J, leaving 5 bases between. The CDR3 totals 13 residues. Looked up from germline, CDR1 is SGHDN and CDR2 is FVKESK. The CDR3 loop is CASSQEDHNEQFF. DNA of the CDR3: TGTGCCAGCAGCCAAGAAGACCACAATGAGCAGTTCTTC.

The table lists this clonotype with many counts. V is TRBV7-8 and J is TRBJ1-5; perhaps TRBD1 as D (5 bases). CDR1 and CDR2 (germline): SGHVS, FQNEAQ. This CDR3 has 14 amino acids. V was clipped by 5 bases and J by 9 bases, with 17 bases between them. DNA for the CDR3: TGTGCCAGCAGCGACACGGCAGGGCCTAGGCCCCAGCATTTT. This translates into CASSDTAGPRPQHF. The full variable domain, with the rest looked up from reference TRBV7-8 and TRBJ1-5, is GAGVSQSPRYKVAKRGQDVALRCDPISGHVSLFWYQQALGQGPEFLTYFQNEAQLDKSGLPSDRFFAERPEGSVSTLKIQRTQQEDSAVYLCASSDTAGPRPQHFGDGTRLSIL.

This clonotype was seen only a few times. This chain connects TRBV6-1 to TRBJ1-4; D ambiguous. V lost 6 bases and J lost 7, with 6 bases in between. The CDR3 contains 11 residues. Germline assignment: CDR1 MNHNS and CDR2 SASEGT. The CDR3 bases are TGTGCCAGCAGGAAGACTGAAAAACTGTTTTTT. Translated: CASRKTEKLFF.

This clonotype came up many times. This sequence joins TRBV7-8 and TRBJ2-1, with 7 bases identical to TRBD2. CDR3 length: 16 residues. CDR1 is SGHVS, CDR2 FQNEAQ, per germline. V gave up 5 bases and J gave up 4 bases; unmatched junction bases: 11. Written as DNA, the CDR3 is TGTGCCAGCAGCATTTGGACTAGGGAGGCTTACAATGAGCAGTTCTTC. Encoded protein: CASSIWTREAYNEQFF.

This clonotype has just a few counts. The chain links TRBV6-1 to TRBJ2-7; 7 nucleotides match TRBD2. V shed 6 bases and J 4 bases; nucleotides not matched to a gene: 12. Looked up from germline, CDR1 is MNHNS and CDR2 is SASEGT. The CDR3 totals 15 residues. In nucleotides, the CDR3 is TGTGCCAGCAGCAGAACACCGGGACTAAATTACGAGCAGTACTTC. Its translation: CASSRTPGLNYEQYF.

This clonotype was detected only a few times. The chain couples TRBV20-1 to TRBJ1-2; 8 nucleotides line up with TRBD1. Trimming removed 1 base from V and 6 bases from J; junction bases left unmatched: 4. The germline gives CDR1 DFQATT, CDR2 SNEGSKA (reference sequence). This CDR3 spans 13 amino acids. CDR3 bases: TGCAGTGCTAGAGGGGACAGGTTGCATGGCTACACCTTC. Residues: CSARGDRLHGYTF.

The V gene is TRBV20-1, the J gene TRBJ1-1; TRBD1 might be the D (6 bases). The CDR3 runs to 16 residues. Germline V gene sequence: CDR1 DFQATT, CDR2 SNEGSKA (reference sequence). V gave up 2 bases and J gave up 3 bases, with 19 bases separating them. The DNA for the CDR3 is TGCAGTGCTAGACGTGCGCAGGGGACTCTGGACACTGAAGCTTTCTTT. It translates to CSARRAQGTLDTEAFF.

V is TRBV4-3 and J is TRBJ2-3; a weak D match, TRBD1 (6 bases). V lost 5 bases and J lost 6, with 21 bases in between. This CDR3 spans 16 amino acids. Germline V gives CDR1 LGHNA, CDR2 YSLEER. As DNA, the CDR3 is TGCGCCAGCAGCAGGTTTTCAGGGGCGCTAGGGGATACGCAGTATTTT. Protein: CASSRFSGALGDTQYF.

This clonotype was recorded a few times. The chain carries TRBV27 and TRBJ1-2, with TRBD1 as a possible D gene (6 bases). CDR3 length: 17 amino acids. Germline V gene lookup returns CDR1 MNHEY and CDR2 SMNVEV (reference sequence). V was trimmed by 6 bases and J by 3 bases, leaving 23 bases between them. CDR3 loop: CASSPPLREGGHYGYTF. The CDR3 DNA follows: TGTGCCAGCAGCCCCCCTCTCAGGGAGGGGGGACACTATGGCTACACCTTC.

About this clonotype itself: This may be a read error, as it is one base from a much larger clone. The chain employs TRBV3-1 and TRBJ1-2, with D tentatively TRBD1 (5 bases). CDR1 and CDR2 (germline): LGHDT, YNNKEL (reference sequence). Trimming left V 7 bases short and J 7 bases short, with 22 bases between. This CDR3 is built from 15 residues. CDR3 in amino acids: CASNHYLKGAGGYTF. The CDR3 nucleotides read TGTGCCAGCAACCATTATTTAAAAGGGGCCGGTGGCTACACCTTC.